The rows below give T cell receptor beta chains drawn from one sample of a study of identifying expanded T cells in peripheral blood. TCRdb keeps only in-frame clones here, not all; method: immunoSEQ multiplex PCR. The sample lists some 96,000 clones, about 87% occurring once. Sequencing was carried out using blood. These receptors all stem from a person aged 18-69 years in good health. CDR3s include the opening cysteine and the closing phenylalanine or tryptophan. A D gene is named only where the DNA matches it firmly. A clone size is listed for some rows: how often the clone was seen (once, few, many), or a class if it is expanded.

CDR3 protein: CASSWAQGHAFF
CDR3 DNA: TGTGCCAGCAGCTGGGCACAGGGGCACGCTTTCTTT
V gene: TRBV7-2
D gene: TRBD1
clone size: few
J gene: TRBJ1-1

CDR3 protein: CASSPLNNEQFF
CDR3 DNA: TGTGCCAGCAGCCCCTTGAACAATGAGCAGTTCTTC
V gene: TRBV11-3
D gene: NA
clone size: NA
J gene: TRBJ2-1

CDR3 protein: CAISDGLGYGYTF
CDR3 DNA: TGTGCCATCAGTGACGGTCTAGGCTATGGCTACACCTTC
V gene: TRBV10-3
D gene: NA
clone size: once
J gene: TRBJ1-2

CDR3 protein: CSVVGRDPYEQYF
CDR3 DNA: TGCAGCGTTGTCGGTAGGGACCCCTACGAGCAGTACTTC
V gene: TRBV29-1
D gene: NA
clone size: NA
J gene: TRBJ2-7

CDR3 protein: CASSSNMGTEAFF
CDR3 DNA: TGCGCCAGCAGCTCTAATATGGGCACTGAAGCTTTCTTT
V gene: TRBV5-1
D gene: NA
clone size: NA
J gene: TRBJ1-1

CDR3 protein: CVTGINGNTIYF
CDR3 DNA: TGTGTCACCGGGATTAATGGAAACACCATATATTTT
V gene: TRBV12-5
D gene: NA
clone size: NA
J gene: TRBJ1-3

CDR3 protein: CASSLSHAGGRTFF
CDR3 DNA: TGCGCCAGCAGCTTGAGTCACGCAGGGGGGCGGACTTTCTTT
V gene: TRBV5-1
D gene: TRBD1
clone size: NA
J gene: TRBJ1-1

CDR3 protein: CASSLELAGGGFQETQYF
CDR3 DNA: TGTGCCAGCAGCTTAGAACTAGCGGGAGGGGGTTTCCAAGAGACCCAGTACTTC
V gene: TRBV7-2
D gene: TRBD2
clone size: NA
J gene: TRBJ2-5

CDR3 protein: CASSLFGRVETQYF
CDR3 DNA: TGTGCCAGCAGTTTATTTGGTCGCGTCGAGACCCAGTACTTC
V gene: TRBV27
D gene: NA
clone size: NA
J gene: TRBJ2-5

CDR3 protein: CANRSGYYEQYF
CDR3 DNA: TGTGCCAACAGATCGGGGTACTACGAGCAGTACTTC
V gene: TRBV2
D gene: NA
clone size: NA
J gene: TRBJ2-7

CDR3 protein: CASSLGSQRNNEQFF
CDR3 DNA: TGTGCCAGCAGCTTAGGGTCCCAACGGAACAATGAGCAGTTCTTC
V gene: TRBV11-3
D gene: NA
clone size: NA
J gene: TRBJ2-1

CDR3 protein: CASSLGRGNGEKLFF
CDR3 DNA: TGCGCCAGCAGCTTGGGCCGGGGAAATGGTGAAAAACTGTTTTTT
V gene: TRBV5-1
D gene: NA
clone size: NA
J gene: TRBJ1-4

CDR3 protein: CASSLAEDQPQHF
CDR3 DNA: TGTGCCAGCAGCTTAGCGGAAGATCAGCCCCAGCATTTT
V gene: TRBV7-9
D gene: NA
clone size: once
J gene: TRBJ1-5

CDR3 protein: CASNKPRTGLTDTQYF
CDR3 DNA: TGTGCCAGCAACAAACCCAGGACAGGGTTAACAGATACGCAGTATTTT
V gene: TRBV5-6
D gene: TRBD1
clone size: NA
J gene: TRBJ2-3

CDR3 protein: CASMPTGNSNQPQHF
CDR3 DNA: TGTGCCAGCATGCCGACAGGTAATAGCAATCAGCCCCAGCATTTT
V gene: TRBV6-5
D gene: NA
clone size: NA
J gene: TRBJ1-5

CDR3 protein: CSVGELGTGHEKLFF
CDR3 DNA: TGCAGCGTTGGGGAACTCGGGACAGGGCATGAAAAACTGTTTTTT
V gene: TRBV29-1
D gene: TRBD1
clone size: NA
J gene: TRBJ1-4

CDR3 protein: CASSVDPMNEQFF
CDR3 DNA: TGTGCCAGCAGCGTAGACCCGATGAATGAGCAGTTCTTC
V gene: TRBV9
D gene: NA
clone size: NA
J gene: TRBJ2-1

CDR3 protein: CASRTSGSGETQYF
CDR3 DNA: TGTGCCAGTAGGACTAGCGGGAGTGGGGAGACCCAGTACTTC
V gene: TRBV19
D gene: TRBD2
clone size: NA
J gene: TRBJ2-5

CDR3 protein: CASRWTGASEAFF
CDR3 DNA: TGTGCCAGCAGGTGGACAGGGGCCTCAGAAGCTTTCTTT
V gene: TRBV11-2
D gene: TRBD1
clone size: NA
J gene: TRBJ1-1

CDR3 protein: CASSQGGRLNTEAFF
CDR3 DNA: TGCGCCAGCAGCCAGGGTGGCCGGTTGAACACTGAAGCTTTCTTT
V gene: TRBV4-1
D gene: NA
clone size: NA
J gene: TRBJ1-1

CDR3 protein: CSVGETDRNSYEQYF
CDR3 DNA: TGCAGCGTCGGGGAAACTGACAGGAACTCCTACGAGCAGTACTTC
V gene: TRBV29-1
D gene: NA
clone size: NA
J gene: TRBJ2-7

CDR3 protein: CASSSFGERRNRLPQHF
CDR3 DNA: TGTGCCAGCAGCTCCTTCGGTGAACGTAGGAATCGACTGCCCCAGCATTTT
V gene: TRBV11-2
D gene: NA
clone size: NA
J gene: TRBJ1-5

CDR3 protein: CASSQTGYLQETQYF
CDR3 DNA: TGTGCCAGCAGCCAGACAGGGTACTTACAAGAGACCCAGTACTTC
V gene: TRBV4-2
D gene: TRBD1
clone size: NA
J gene: TRBJ2-5

CDR3 protein: CASSLELLPEQFF
CDR3 DNA: TGTGCCAGCAGCTTAGAGCTGCTACCTGAGCAGTTCTTC
V gene: TRBV7-9
D gene: NA
clone size: NA
J gene: TRBJ2-1

CDR3 protein: CASSPLGFGIRTEAFF
CDR3 DNA: TGTGCCAGCTCACCGCTTGGTTTTGGGATTAGAACTGAAGCTTTCTTT
V gene: TRBV18
D gene: NA
clone size: few
J gene: TRBJ1-1

CDR3 protein: CASSIPPGLGTDTQYF
CDR3 DNA: TGTGCCAGCAGCATACCCCCGGGACTAGGGACAGATACGCAGTATTTT
V gene: TRBV9
D gene: TRBD2
clone size: once
J gene: TRBJ2-3

CDR3 protein: CASSPQASGANVLTF
CDR3 DNA: TGTGCCAGCAGCCCCCAGGCATCTGGGGCCAACGTCCTGACTTTC
V gene: TRBV7-6
D gene: NA
clone size: once
J gene: TRBJ2-6

CDR3 protein: CASSLTAGGGYGYTF
CDR3 DNA: TGCGCCAGCAGCTTGACTGCAGGGGGCGGTTATGGCTACACCTTC
V gene: TRBV5-1
D gene: TRBD1
clone size: many
J gene: TRBJ1-2

CDR3 protein: CASSRTLGETQYF
CDR3 DNA: TGCGCCAGCAGCCGCACTTTGGGAGAGACCCAGTACTTC
V gene: TRBV4-1
D gene: NA
clone size: NA
J gene: TRBJ2-5

CDR3 protein: CASSPTQGATNEKLFF
CDR3 DNA: TGTGCCAGCAGCCCCACCCAGGGGGCAACTAATGAAAAACTGTTTTTT
V gene: TRBV7-6
D gene: TRBD1
clone size: NA
J gene: TRBJ1-4

CDR3 protein: CASSEDRDTEAFF
CDR3 DNA: TGTGCCAGTAGCGAGGACAGGGACACTGAAGCTTTCTTT
V gene: TRBV19
D gene: TRBD1
clone size: NA
J gene: TRBJ1-1

CDR3 protein: CASSFWGRGDEKLFF
CDR3 DNA: TGTGCCAGCAGCTTTTGGGGCCGCGGGGATGAAAAACTGTTTTTT
V gene: TRBV7-9
D gene: NA
clone size: NA
J gene: TRBJ1-4

CDR3 protein: CASSLRQPQHF
CDR3 DNA: TGTGCCAGCAGCTTAAGACAGCCCCAGCATTTT
V gene: TRBV7-9
D gene: NA
clone size: NA
J gene: TRBJ1-5

CDR3 protein: CASSRAKNIQYF
CDR3 DNA: TGTGCCAGTTCGCGGGCCAAAAACATTCAGTACTTC
V gene: TRBV21-1
D gene: NA
clone size: NA
J gene: TRBJ2-4

CDR3 protein: CASSQLNEKLFF
CDR3 DNA: TGTGCCAGCTCCCAGCTGAATGAAAAACTGTTTTTT
V gene: TRBV18
D gene: NA
clone size: NA
J gene: TRBJ1-4

CDR3 protein: CASSLRLTGELFF
CDR3 DNA: TGTGCCAGCAGCTTACGGCTTACCGGGGAGCTGTTTTTT
V gene: TRBV7-9
D gene: NA
clone size: NA
J gene: TRBJ2-2

CDR3 protein: CASSGPGQGVTEAFF
CDR3 DNA: TGTGCCAGCAGTGGACCGGGACAGGGTGTCACTGAAGCTTTCTTT
V gene: TRBV6-6
D gene: TRBD1
clone size: NA
J gene: TRBJ1-1

CDR3 protein: CASSLSKGIYGYTF
CDR3 DNA: TGTGCCAGCAGCCTGAGTAAGGGAATTTATGGCTACACCTTC
V gene: TRBV4-2
D gene: NA
clone size: NA
J gene: TRBJ1-2

CDR3 protein: CASSSPQGSRSGYTF
CDR3 DNA: TGTGCCAGCAGTTCCCCACAGGGGAGTAGGAGTGGCTACACCTTC
V gene: TRBV28
D gene: TRBD1
clone size: few
J gene: TRBJ1-2

CDR3 protein: CASSELERIRGDEAFF
CDR3 DNA: TGTGCCAGCAGTGAACTCGAGAGGATAAGAGGGGATGAAGCTTTCTTT
V gene: TRBV6-1
D gene: NA
clone size: NA
J gene: TRBJ1-1

CDR3 protein: CASSQGLEGNSGNTIYF
CDR3 DNA: TGTGCCAGCAGCCAAGGGCTAGAGGGTAACTCTGGAAACACCATATATTTT
V gene: TRBV4-2
D gene: NA
clone size: NA
J gene: TRBJ1-3

CDR3 protein: CASSENRGEQYF
CDR3 DNA: TGTGCCAGCAGTGAGAATAGGGGCGAGCAGTACTTC
V gene: TRBV2
D gene: NA
clone size: NA
J gene: TRBJ2-7

CDR3 protein: CASSPLGYGIATNEKLFF
CDR3 DNA: TGTGCCAGCAGCCCATTGGGATATGGGATAGCAACTAATGAAAAACTGTTTTTT
V gene: TRBV11-2
D gene: NA
clone size: NA
J gene: TRBJ1-4

CDR3 protein: CASSDWRRNEKLFF
CDR3 DNA: TGTGCCAGCAGTGACTGGCGGAGGAATGAAAAACTGTTTTTT
V gene: TRBV2
D gene: NA
clone size: NA
J gene: TRBJ1-4

CDR3 protein: CAISEDRGGQPQHF
CDR3 DNA: TGTGCCATCAGTGAGGACAGGGGGGGACAGCCCCAGCATTTT
V gene: TRBV10-3
D gene: TRBD1
clone size: NA
J gene: TRBJ1-5

CDR3 protein: CASSQHIRQGLIQTNEKLFF
CDR3 DNA: TGTGCCAGCAGCCAACACATCCGACAGGGGTTAATCCAAACTAATGAAAAACTGTTTTTT
V gene: TRBV4-2
D gene: TRBD1
clone size: NA
J gene: TRBJ1-4

CDR3 protein: CSGALRTDNEQFF
CDR3 DNA: TGCAGCGGCGCCCTACGGACAGACAATGAGCAGTTCTTC
V gene: TRBV29-1
D gene: NA
clone size: NA
J gene: TRBJ2-1

CDR3 protein: CASSLDNSPLHF
CDR3 DNA: TGTGCCAGCAGTCTGGACAATTCACCCCTCCACTTT
V gene: TRBV2
D gene: NA
clone size: once
J gene: TRBJ1-6

CDR3 protein: CASSFSSGRGYEQFF
CDR3 DNA: TGTGCCAGCAGCTTTTCTAGCGGGAGAGGTTATGAGCAGTTCTTC
V gene: TRBV7-2
D gene: TRBD2
clone size: NA
J gene: TRBJ2-1

CDR3 protein: CASSQDSGGGGLNEQYF
CDR3 DNA: TGCGCCAGCAGCCAAGATTCGGGTGGAGGGGGTCTCAACGAGCAGTACTTC
V gene: TRBV4-3
D gene: NA
clone size: NA
J gene: TRBJ2-7

CDR3 protein: CASSEQGQETQYF
CDR3 DNA: TGCGCCAGCAGCGAACAGGGCCAAGAGACCCAGTACTTC
V gene: TRBV10-1
D gene: NA
clone size: NA
J gene: TRBJ2-5

CDR3 protein: CASSQVRGEQYF
CDR3 DNA: TGCGCCAGCAGCCAAGTGAGGGGAGAGCAGTACTTC
V gene: TRBV4-1
D gene: NA
clone size: NA
J gene: TRBJ2-7

CDR3 protein: CASSPRLTGGSHDYTF
CDR3 DNA: TGTGCCAGCTCACCGCGGCTTACAGGGGGCTCGCATGACTACACCTTC
V gene: TRBV18
D gene: TRBD1
clone size: NA
J gene: TRBJ1-2

CDR3 protein: CASSNQGWAEAFF
CDR3 DNA: TGTGCCAGTAGTAACCAGGGATGGGCTGAAGCTTTCTTT
V gene: TRBV19
D gene: NA
clone size: NA
J gene: TRBJ1-1

CDR3 protein: CASSEGPTSDGYTF
CDR3 DNA: TGTGCCAGCAGTGAGGGGCCGACATCGGATGGCTACACCTTC
V gene: TRBV6-1
D gene: NA
clone size: NA
J gene: TRBJ1-2